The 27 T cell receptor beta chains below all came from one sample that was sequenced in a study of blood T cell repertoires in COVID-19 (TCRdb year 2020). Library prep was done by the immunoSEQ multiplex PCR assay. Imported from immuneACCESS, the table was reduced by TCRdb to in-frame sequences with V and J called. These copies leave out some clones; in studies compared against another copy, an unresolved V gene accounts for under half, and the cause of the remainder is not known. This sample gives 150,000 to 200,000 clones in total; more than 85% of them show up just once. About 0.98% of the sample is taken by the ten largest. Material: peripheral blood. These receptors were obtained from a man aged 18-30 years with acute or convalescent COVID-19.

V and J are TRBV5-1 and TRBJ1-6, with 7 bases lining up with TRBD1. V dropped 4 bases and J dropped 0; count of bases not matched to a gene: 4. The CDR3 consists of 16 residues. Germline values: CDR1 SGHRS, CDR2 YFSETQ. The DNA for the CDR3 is TGCGCCAGCAGCCCGGGACAGAGCTCCTATAATTCACCCCTCCACTTT. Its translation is CASSPGQSSYNSPLHF.

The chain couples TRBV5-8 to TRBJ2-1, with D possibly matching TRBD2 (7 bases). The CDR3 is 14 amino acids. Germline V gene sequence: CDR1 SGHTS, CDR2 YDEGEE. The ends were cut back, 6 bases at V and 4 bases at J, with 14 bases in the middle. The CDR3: CASKKGGPYNEQFF. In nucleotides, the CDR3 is TGTGCCAGCAAAAAGGGGGGGCCATACAATGAGCAGTTCTTC.

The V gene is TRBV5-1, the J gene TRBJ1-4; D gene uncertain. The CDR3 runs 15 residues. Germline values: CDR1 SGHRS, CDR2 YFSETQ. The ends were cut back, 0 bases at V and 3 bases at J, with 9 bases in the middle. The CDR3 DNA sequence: TGCGCCAGCAGCTTGGACGTGGGAGCTAATGAAAAACTGTTTTTT. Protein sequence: CASSLDVGANEKLFF.

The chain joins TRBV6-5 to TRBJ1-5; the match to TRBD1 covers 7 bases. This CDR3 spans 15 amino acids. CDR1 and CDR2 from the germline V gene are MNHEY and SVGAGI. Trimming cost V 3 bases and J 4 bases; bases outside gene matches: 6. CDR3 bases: TGTGCCAGCAGTTATAGTGCAGGGGGTAATCAGCCCCAGCATTTT. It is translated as CASSYSAGGNQPQHF.

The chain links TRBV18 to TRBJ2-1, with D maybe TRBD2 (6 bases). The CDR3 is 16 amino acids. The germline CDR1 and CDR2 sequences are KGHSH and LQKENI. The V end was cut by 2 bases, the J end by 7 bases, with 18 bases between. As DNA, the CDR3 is TGTGCCAGCTCACCAAGTCTTCAGGGAGGTCAGAATGAGCAGTTCTTC. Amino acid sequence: CASSPSLQGGQNEQFF.

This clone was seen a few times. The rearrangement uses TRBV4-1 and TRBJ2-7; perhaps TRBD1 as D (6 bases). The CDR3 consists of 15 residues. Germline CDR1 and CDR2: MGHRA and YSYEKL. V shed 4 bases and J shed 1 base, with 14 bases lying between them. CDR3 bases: TGCGCCAGCAGCCCAGGTCGAGGACAGTCCTACGAGCAGTACGTC. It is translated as CASSPGRGQSYEQYV.

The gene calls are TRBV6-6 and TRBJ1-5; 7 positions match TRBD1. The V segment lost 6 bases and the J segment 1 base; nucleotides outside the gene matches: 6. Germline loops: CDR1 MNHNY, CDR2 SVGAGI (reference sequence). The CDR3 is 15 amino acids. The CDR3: CASSPDRTSNQPQHF. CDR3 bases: TGTGCCAGCAGCCCGGACAGGACAAGCAATCAGCCCCAGCATTTT.

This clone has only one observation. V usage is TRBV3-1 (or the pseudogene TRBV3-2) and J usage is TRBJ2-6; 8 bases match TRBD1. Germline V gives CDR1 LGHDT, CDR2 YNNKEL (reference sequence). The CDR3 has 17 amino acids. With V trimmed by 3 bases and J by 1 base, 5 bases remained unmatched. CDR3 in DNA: TGTGCCAGCAGCCACTCCAGGGGGCTATCTGGGGCCAACGTCCTGACTTTC. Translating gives CASSHSRGLSGANVLTF.

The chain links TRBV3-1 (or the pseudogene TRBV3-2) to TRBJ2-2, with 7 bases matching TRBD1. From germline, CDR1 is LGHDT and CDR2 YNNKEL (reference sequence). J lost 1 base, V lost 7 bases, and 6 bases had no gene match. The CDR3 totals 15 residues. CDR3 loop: CASTLRGQNTGELFF. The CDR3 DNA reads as TGTGCCAGCACCCTAAGGGGGCAGAACACCGGGGAGCTGTTTTTT.

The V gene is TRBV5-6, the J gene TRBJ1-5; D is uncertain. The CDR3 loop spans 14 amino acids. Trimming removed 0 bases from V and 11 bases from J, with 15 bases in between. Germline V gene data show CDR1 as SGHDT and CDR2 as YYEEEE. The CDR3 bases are TGTGCCAGCAGCTTGGCCCAGTCGATCAGTTCCCAGCATTTT. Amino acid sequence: CASSLAQSISSQHF.

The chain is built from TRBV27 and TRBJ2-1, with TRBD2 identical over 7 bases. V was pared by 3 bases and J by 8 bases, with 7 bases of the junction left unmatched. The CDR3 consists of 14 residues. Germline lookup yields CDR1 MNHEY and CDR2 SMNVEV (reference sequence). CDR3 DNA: TGTGCCAGCAGTTTCTCGGCTAGCGGTCATGAGCAGTTCTTC. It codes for CASSFSASGHEQFF.

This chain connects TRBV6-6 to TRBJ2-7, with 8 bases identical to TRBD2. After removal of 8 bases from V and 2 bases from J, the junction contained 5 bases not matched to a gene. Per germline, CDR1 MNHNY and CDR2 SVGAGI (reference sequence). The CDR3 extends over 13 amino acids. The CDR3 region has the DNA TGTGCCAGCCGTGAGCGGGGGACCTACGAGCAGTACGTC. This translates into CASRERGTYEQYV.

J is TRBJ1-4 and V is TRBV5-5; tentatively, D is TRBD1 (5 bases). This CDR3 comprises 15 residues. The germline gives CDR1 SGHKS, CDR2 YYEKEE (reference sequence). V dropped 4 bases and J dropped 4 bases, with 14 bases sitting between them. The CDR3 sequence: CASSAEAGINEKLFF. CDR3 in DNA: TGTGCCAGCAGCGCCGAGGCAGGGATTAATGAAAAACTGTTTTTT.

CDR3 DNA sequence: TGTGCCAGCAGCACAGGGGGCGCGTGGGACACTGAAGCTTTCTTT. Protein: CASSTGGAWDTEAFF. The V call is TRBV27, the J call TRBJ1-1; 9 positions agree with TRBD1. Germline V gene sequence: CDR1 MNHEY, CDR2 SMNVEV (reference sequence). This CDR3 spans 15 amino acids. V dropped 6 bases and J dropped 3; count of bases not matched to a gene: 8.

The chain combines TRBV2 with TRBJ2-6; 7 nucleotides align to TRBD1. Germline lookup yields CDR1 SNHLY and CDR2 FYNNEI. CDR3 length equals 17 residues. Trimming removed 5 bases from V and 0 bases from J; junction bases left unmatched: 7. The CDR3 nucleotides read TGTGCCAGCAGTCCGGGACAGTCCCGCTCTGGGGCCAACGTCCTGACTTTC. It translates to CASSPGQSRSGANVLTF.

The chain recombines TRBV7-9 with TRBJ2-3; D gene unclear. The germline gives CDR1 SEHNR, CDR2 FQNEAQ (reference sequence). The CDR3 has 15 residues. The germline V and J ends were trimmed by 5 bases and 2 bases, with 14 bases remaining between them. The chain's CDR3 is CASSPAMQYTDTQYF. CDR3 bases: TGTGCCAGCAGCCCAGCGATGCAATACACAGATACGCAGTATTTT.

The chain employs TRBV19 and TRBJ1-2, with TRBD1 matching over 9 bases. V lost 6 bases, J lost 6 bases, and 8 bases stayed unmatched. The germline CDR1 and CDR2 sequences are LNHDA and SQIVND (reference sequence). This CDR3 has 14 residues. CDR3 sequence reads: CASSIQGASNGYTF. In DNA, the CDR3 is TGTGCCAGTAGCATACAGGGGGCGAGTAATGGCTACACCTTC.

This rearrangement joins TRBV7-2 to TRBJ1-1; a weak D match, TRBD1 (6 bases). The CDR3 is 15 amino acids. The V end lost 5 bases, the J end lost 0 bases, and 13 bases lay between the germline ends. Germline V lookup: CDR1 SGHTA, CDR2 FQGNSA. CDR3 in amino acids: CASSTLGHLNTEAFF. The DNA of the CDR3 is TGTGCCAGCAGCACGCTGGGACACCTGAACACTGAAGCTTTCTTT.

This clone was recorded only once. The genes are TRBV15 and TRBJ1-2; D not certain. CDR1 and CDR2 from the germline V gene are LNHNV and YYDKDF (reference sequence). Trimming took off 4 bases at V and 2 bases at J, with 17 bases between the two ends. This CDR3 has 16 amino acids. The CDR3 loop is CATSKQPKGGNYGYTF. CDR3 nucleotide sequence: TGTGCCACCAGCAAACAACCCAAGGGAGGGAACTATGGCTACACCTTC.

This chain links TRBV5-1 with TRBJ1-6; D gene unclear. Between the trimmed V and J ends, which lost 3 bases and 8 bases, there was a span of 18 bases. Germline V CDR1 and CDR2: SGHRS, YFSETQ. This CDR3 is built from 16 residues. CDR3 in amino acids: CASSWRPGMSDSPLHF. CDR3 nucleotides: TGCGCCAGCAGCTGGCGACCGGGTATGTCGGATTCACCCCTCCACTTT. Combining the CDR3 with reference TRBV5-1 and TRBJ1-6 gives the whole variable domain KAGVTQTPRYLIKTRGQQVTLSCSPISGHRSVSWYQQTPGQGLQFLFEYFSETQRNKGNFPGRFSGRQFSNSRSEMNVSTLELGDSALYLCASSWRPGMSDSPLHFGNGTRLTVT.

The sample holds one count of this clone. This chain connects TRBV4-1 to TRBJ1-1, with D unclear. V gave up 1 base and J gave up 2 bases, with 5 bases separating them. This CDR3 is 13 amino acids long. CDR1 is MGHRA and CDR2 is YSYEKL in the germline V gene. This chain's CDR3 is CASSQGVNTEAFF. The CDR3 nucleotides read TGCGCCAGCAGCCAAGGCGTAAACACTGAAGCTTTCTTT.

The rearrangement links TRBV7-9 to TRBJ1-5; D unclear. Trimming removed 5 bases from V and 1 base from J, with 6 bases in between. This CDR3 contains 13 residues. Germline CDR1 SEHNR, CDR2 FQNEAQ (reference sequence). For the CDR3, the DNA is TGTGCCAGCAGCAAACAGAGCAATCAGCCCCAGCATTTT. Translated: CASSKQSNQPQHF.

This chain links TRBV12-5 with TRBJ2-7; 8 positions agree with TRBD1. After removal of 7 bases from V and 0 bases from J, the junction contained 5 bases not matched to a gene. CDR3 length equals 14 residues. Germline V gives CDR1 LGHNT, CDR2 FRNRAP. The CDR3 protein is CASEPGQDSYEQYF. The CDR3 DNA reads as TGTGCTAGTGAACCGGGACAGGACTCCTACGAGCAGTACTTC. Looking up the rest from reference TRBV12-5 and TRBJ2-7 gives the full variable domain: DARVTQTPRHKVTEMGQEVTMRCQPILGHNTVFWYRQTMMQGLELLAYFRNRAPLDDSGMPKDRFSAEMPDATLATLKIQPSEPRDSAVYFCASEPGQDSYEQYFGPGTRLTVT.

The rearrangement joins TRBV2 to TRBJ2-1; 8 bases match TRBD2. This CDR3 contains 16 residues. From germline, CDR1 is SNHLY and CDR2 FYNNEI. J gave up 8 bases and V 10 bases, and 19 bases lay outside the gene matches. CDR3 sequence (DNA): TGTGCCACCAACCCACCCGGGGGGGAATCCGACGATGAGCAGTTCTTC. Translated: CATNPPGGESDDEQFF. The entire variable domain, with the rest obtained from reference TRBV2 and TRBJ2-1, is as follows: EPEVTQTPSHQVTQMGQEVILRCVPISNHLYFYWYRQILGQKVEFLVSFYNNEISEKSEIFDDQFSVERPDGSNFTLKIRSTKLEDSAMYFCATNPPGGESDDEQFFGPGTRLTVL.

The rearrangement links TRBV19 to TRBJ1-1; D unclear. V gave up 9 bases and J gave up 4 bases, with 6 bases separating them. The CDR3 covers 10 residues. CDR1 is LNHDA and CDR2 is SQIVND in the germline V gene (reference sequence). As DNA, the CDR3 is TGTGCCAGCGGGAGCACTGAAGCTTTCTTT. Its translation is CASGSTEAFF.

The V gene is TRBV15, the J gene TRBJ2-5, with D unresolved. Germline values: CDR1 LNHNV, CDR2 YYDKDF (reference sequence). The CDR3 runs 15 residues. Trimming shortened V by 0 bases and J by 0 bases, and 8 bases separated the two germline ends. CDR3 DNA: TGTGCCACCAGCAGAGATTGGAGCAACCAAGAGACCCAGTACTTC. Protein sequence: CATSRDWSNQETQYF.

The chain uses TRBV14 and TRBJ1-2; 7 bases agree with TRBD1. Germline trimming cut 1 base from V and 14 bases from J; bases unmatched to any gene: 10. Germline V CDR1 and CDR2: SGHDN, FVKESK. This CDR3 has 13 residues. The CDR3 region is CASSQAAAGGTTF. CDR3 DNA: TGTGCCAGCAGCCAAGCCGCGGCAGGGGGTACGACCTTC. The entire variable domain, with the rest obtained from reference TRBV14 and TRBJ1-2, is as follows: EAGVTQFPSHSVIEKGQTVTLRCDPISGHDNLYWYRRVMGKEIKFLLHFVKESKQDESGMPNNRFLAERTGGTYSTLKVQPAELEDSGVYFCASSQAAAGGTTFGSGTRLTVV.